This T cell receptor beta chain derives from a study of shared clonotypes between healthy human individuals. Study background: Donor ages ranged 18 to 49 years: a couple of women, a few men. Study-wide results and caveats: Several donors had 5% to 6.5% of their naive CD4 clonotypes in common. In contrast to clonotypes shared by all four donors, non-shared clonotypes had lower generation probabilities.

As regards this clone: Its antigen remains unidentified. Other DNA sequences of this sample code for an identical CDR3.

Every immunoSEQ plate was one replicate of a subset's evenly spread DNA. Data came from immunoSEQ multiplex PCR; TCRdb stores just in-frame clones and leaves some out. Here the sample spans approximately 710,000 clones, 90% being singletons. Germline CDR1 is MNHNY and CDR2 is SVGAGI (reference sequence). The CDR3 loop spans 11 amino acids. Trimming shortened V by 2 bases and J by 7 bases, and 6 bases separated the two germline ends. The receptor comes from a man aged 18-30 years in good health. Some clones in this sample may be carry-over from other donors' samples. Specimen: memory CD8+ T cells from PBMCs. Subset denoted: CD45RO+ cells pooled with CCR7-negative TemRA cells. The chain uses TRBV6-6 and TRBJ2-7; possibly TRBD1 or TRBD2 for D (5 bases each). CDR3 nucleotides: TGTGCCAGCAGTTACGGGGGAGAGCAGTACTTC. Its protein product is CASSYGGEQYF.